The sequence of this T cell receptor beta chain was determined in a study of blood T cell repertoires in COVID-19. The CDR3 covers 14 residues. V lost 7 bases and J 8 bases, leaving 18 bases between the germline ends. From germline, CDR1 is SNHLY and CDR2 FYNNEI. Measured with immunoSEQ multiplex PCR; TCRdb has only the in-frame clones, and not every one. Of 130,000 to 150,000 clones in the sample, approximately 86% were seen once. The TCR comes from a woman in her 40s who had recovered from COVID-19. The chain carries TRBV2 and TRBJ2-1; D is possibly TRBD1 (8 bases). The sequenced sample consisted of PBMCs or T cells enriched from blood (not recorded which). CDR3 nucleotide sequence: TGTGCCAGCAAAGCGGGACAGGTATTATATGAGCAGTTCTTC. Its protein product is CASKAGQVLYEQFF.